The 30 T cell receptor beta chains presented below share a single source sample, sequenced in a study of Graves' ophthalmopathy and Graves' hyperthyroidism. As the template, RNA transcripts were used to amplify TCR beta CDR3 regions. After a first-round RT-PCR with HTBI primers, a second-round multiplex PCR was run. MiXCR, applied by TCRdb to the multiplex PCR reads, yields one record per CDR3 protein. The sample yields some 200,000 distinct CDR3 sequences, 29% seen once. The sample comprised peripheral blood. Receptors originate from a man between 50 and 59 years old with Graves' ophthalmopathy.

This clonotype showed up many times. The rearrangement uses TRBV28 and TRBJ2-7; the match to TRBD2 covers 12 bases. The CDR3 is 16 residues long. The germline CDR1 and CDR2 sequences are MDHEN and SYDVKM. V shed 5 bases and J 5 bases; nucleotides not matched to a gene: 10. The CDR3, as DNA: TGTGCCAGCAGTACCCGACTAGCGGGAGCGTTTAACGAGCAGTACTTC. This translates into CASSTRLAGAFNEQYF.

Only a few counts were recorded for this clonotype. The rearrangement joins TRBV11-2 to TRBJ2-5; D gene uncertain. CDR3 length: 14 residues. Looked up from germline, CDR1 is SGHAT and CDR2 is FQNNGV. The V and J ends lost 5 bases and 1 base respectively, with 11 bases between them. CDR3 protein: CASSPYLSQETQYF. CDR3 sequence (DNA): TGTGCCAGCAGCCCCTACCTCAGCCAAGAGACCCAGTACTTC.

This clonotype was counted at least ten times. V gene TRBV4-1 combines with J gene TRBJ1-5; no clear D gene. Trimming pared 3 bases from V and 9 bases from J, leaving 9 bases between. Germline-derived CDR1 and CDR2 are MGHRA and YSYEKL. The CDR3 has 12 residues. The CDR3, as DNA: TGCGCCAGCAGCCAGGCGTTCCGGCCCCAGCATTTT. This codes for CASSQAFRPQHF.

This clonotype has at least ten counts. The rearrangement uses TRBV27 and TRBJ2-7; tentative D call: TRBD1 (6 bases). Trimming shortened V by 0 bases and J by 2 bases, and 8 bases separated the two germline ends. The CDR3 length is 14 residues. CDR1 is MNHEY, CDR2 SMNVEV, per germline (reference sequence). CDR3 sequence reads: CASSLSGTTYEQYF. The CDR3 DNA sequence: TGTGCCAGCAGTTTATCGGGGACAACCTACGAGCAGTACTTC.

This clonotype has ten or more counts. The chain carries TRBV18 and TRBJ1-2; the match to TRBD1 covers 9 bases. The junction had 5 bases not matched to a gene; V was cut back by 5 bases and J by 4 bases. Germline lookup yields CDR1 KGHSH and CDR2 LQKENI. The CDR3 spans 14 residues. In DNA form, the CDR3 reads TGTGCCAGCTCATCGGACAGGGGCCCCTATGGCTACACCTTC. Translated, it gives CASSSDRGPYGYTF.

The CDR3 spells CASSYSNTGANTEAFF. CDR3 bases: TGTGCCAGCAGTTACTCGAATACCGGAGCTAACACTGAAGCTTTCTTT. V is TRBV6-5 and J is TRBJ1-1; unclear D gene. Looked up from germline, CDR1 is MNHEY and CDR2 is SVGAGI. Trimming removed 0 bases at V and 2 bases at J, with 13 bases between. The CDR3 extends over 16 amino acids.

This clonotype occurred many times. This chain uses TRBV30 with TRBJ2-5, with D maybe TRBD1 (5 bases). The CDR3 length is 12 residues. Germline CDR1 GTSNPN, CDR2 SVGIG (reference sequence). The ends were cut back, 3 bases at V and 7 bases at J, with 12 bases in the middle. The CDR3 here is CAWRPGDRTQYF. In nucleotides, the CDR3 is TGTGCCTGGAGGCCAGGTGACAGGACCCAGTACTTC.

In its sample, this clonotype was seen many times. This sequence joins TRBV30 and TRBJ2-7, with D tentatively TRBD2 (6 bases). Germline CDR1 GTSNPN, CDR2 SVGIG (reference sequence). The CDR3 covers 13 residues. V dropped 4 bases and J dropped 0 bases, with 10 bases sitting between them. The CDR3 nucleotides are TGTGCCTGGAAGATGGGGGGCTCCTACGAGCAGTACTTC. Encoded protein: CAWKMGGSYEQYF.

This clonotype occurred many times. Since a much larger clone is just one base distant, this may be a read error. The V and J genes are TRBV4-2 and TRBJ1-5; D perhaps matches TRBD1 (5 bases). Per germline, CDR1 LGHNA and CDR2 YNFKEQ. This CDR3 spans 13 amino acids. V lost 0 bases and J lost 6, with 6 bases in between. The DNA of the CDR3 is TGTGCCAGCAGCCAAGAGAGGGGTCAGCCCCAGCATTTT. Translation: CASSQERGQPQHF.

CDR3 nucleotide sequence: TGTGCCACCAGCAGAGTAGTTGTCAGTCAGAACACTGAAGCTTTCTTT. It translates to CATSRVVVSQNTEAFF. The V call is TRBV15, the J call TRBJ1-1; D is unresolved. From germline, CDR1 is LNHNV and CDR2 YYDKDF (reference sequence). The germline V and J ends were trimmed by 1 base and 1 base, with 13 bases remaining between them. The CDR3 is 16 residues long.

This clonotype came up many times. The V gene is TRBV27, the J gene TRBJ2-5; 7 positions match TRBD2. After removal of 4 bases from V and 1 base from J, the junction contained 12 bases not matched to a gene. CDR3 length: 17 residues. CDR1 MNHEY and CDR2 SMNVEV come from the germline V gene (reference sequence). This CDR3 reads CASSYFKGGRIQETQYF. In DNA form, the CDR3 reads TGTGCCAGCAGTTATTTTAAGGGCGGGAGAATCCAAGAGACCCAGTACTTC.

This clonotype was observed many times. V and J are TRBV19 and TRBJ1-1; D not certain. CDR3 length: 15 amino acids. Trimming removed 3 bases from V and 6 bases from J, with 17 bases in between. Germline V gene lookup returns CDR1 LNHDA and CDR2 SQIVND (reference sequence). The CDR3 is CASSIVPDLRAEAFF. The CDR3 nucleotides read TGTGCCAGTAGTATTGTCCCGGACCTACGGGCTGAAGCTTTCTTT.

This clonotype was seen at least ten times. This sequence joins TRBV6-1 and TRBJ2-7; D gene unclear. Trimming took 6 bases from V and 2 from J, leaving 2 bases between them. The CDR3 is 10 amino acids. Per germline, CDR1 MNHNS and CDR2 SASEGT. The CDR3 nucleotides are TGTGCCAGCAGAGCCTACGAGCAGTACTTC. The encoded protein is CASRAYEQYF.

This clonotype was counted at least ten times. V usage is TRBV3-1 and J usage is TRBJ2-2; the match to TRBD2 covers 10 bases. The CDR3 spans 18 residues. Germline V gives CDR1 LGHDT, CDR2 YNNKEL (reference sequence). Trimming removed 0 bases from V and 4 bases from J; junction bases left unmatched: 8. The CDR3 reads CASSQDQGLAGGTGELFF. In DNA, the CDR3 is TGTGCCAGCAGCCAAGATCAAGGTTTAGCGGGAGGCACCGGGGAGCTGTTTTTT.

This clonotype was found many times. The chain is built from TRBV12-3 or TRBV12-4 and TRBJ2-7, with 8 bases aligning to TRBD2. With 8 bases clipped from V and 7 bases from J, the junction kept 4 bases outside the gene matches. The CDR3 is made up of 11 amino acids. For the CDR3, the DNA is TGTGCCAGCGGGACTAGTCGGGAGCAGTACTTC. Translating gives CASGTSREQYF.

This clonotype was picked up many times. The CDR3 bases are TGTGCCAGCAGTTTAGTCGGGGTTGGAGGCTACACCTTC. Translated, it gives CASSLVGVGGYTF. The rearrangement joins TRBV12-3 or TRBV12-4 to TRBJ1-2; D uncertain. Trimming left V 1 base short and J 8 bases short, with 11 bases between. There are 13 residues in the CDR3.

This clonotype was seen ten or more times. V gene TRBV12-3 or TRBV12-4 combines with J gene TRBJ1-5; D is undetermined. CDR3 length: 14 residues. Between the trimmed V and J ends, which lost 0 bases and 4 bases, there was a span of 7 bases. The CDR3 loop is CASSLARGNQPQHF. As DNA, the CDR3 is TGTGCCAGCAGTTTAGCGCGAGGGAATCAGCCCCAGCATTTT.

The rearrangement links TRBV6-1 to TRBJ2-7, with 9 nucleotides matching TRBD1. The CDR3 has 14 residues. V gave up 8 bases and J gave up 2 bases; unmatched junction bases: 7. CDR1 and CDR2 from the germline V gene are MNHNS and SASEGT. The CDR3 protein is CASGGTGRAYEQYF. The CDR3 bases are TGTGCCAGCGGGGGGACAGGGCGGGCCTACGAGCAGTACTTC.

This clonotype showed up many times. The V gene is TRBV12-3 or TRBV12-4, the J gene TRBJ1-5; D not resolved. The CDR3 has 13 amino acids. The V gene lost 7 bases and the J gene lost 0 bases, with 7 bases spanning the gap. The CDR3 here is CASKGYSNQPQHF. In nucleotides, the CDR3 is TGTGCCAGCAAAGGTTATAGCAATCAGCCCCAGCATTTT.

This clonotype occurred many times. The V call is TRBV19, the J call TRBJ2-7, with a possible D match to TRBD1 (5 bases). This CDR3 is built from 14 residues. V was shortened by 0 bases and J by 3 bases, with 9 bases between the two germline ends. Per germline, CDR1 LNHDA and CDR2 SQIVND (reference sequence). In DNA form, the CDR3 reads TGTGCCAGTAGTATAGATCGCGACAGCTACGAGCAGTACTTC. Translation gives CASSIDRDSYEQYF.

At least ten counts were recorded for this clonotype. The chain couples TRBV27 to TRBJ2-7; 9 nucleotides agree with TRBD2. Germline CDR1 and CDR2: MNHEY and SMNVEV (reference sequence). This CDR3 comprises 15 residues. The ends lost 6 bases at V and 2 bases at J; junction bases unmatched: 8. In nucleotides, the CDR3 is TGTGCCAGCAGACCTCGGACTAGCGAAACCTACGAGCAGTACTTC. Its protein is CASRPRTSETYEQYF.

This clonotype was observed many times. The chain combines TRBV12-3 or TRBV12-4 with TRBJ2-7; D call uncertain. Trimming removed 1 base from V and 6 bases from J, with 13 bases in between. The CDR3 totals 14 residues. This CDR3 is CASSLGQGLSEQYF. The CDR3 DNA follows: TGTGCCAGCAGTTTAGGACAAGGCCTGAGCGAGCAGTACTTC.

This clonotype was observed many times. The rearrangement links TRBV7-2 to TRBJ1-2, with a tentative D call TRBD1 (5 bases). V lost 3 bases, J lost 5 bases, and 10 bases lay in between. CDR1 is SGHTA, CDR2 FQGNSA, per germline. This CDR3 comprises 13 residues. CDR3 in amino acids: CASSFSREYGYTF. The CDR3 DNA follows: TGTGCCAGCAGCTTTAGCAGGGAGTATGGCTACACCTTC.

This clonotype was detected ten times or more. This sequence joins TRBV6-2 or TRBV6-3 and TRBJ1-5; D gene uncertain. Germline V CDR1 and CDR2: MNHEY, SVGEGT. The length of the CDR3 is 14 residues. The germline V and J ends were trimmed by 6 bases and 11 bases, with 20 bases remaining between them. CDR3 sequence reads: CASRNTPPSVAQHF. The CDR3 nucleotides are TGTGCCAGCAGAAACACTCCCCCGTCGGTGGCCCAGCATTTT.

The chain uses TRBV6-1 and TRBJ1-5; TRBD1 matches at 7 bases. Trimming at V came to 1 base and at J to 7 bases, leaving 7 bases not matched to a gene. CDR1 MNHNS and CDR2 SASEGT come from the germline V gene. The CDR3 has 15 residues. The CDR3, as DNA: TGTGCCAGCAGTGAAGAGTCGACAGGGAACCAGCCCCAGCATTTT. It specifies CASSEESTGNQPQHF.

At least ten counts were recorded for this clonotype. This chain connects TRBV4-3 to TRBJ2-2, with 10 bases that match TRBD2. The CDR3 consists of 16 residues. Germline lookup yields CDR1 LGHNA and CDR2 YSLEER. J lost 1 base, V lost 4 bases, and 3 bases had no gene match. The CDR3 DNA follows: TGCGCCAGCAGCCCTCCTAGCGGGAGGAACACCGGGGAGCTGTTTTTT. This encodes CASSPPSGRNTGELFF.

The CDR3: CASRFQGAVTEAFF. Written as DNA, the CDR3 is TGTGCCAGCAGATTCCAGGGGGCTGTGACTGAAGCTTTCTTT. The rearrangement joins TRBV11-2 to TRBJ1-1; 8 nucleotides align to TRBD1. With V trimmed by 6 bases and J by 5 bases, 8 bases remained unmatched. The CDR3 spans 14 residues. CDR1 and CDR2 from the germline V gene are SGHAT and FQNNGV.

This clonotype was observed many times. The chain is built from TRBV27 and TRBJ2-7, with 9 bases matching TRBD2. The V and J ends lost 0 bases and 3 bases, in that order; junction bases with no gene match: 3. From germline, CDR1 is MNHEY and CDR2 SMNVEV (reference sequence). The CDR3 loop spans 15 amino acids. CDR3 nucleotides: TGTGCCAGCAGTTTATCAAGCGGGGGGATCTACGAGCAGTACTTC. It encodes CASSLSSGGIYEQYF.

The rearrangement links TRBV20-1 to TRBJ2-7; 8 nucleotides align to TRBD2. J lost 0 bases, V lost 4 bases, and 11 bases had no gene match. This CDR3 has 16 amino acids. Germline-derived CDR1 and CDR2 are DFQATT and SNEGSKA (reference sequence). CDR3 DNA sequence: TGCAGTGCTACACCCGTTAGCGGGATTAACTCCTACGAGCAGTACTTC. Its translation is CSATPVSGINSYEQYF.

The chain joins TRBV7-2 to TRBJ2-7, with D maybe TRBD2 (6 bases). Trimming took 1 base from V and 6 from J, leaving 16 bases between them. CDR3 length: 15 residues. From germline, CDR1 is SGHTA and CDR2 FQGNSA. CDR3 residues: CASSLGSGEYGEQYF. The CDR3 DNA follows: TGTGCCAGCAGCTTAGGTTCGGGGGAGTACGGCGAGCAGTACTTC.